The 29 T cell receptor beta chains below come from one sample, sequenced in a study of blood T cells in healthy people across ages. A second about 6 to 12 cycle PCR used barcoded and J-beta primers. Via MiXCR, TCRdb re-called the 5' RACE reads, giving one row per CDR3 protein. Of 650,000 to 900,000 distinct CDR3 sequences in the sample, around 62% were seen once. The sequencing sample was made of blood. These receptors originate from a man younger than 45 in good health.

This clonotype has more than one count but fewer than ten. The rearrangement uses TRBV6-2 or TRBV6-3 and TRBJ2-3, with D unclear. V was pared by 2 bases and J by 0 bases, with 6 bases between. The CDR3 consists of 14 residues. Germline V gene sequence: CDR1 MNHEY, CDR2 SVGEGT. The CDR3 here is CASSYGVSTDTQYF. Here the CDR3 DNA reads TGTGCCAGCAGTTACGGAGTTAGCACAGATACGCAGTATTTT.

This clonotype was seen a few times. CDR3 region: CSARRIGADTQYF. CDR3 nucleotides: TGCAGTGCTAGGAGGATCGGGGCAGATACGCAGTATTTT. The V gene is TRBV20-1, the J gene TRBJ2-3; the D gene is possibly TRBD2 (5 bases). The CDR3 consists of 13 residues. V was trimmed by 3 bases and J by 4 bases, leaving 11 bases between them. Germline V CDR1 and CDR2: DFQATT, SNEGSKA (reference sequence).

The chain carries TRBV12-3 or TRBV12-4 and TRBJ2-7, with D unclear. This CDR3 comprises 14 residues. Trimming left V 7 bases short and J 1 base short, with 14 bases between. In DNA, the CDR3 is TGTGCCAGCACTCGGAGCGCCACGTCCTACGAGCAGTACTTC. Amino acid sequence: CASTRSATSYEQYF.

The chain is built from TRBV6-1 and TRBJ2-3, with 10 bases identical to TRBD2. With 5 bases clipped from V and 4 bases from J, the junction kept 6 bases outside the gene matches. Germline V lookup: CDR1 MNHNS, CDR2 SASEGT. The CDR3 is made up of 15 amino acids. In nucleotides, the CDR3 is TGTGCCAGCAGTAGTCGGACTAGCGGTTCAGATACGCAGTATTTT. It encodes CASSSRTSGSDTQYF.

This chain links TRBV28 with TRBJ2-3; D unclear. V was trimmed by 6 bases and J by 2 bases, leaving 12 bases between them. The CDR3 extends over 14 amino acids. Germline V lookup: CDR1 MDHEN, CDR2 SYDVKM. The chain's CDR3 is CASRPERPTDTQYF. The CDR3 nucleotides are TGTGCCAGCAGACCGGAGAGGCCCACAGATACGCAGTATTTT.

The rearrangement links TRBV20-1 to TRBJ2-1, with TRBD1 matching 7 bases. The V gene's germline CDR1 is DFQATT and CDR2 SNEGSKA (reference sequence). The ends lost 6 bases at V and 6 bases at J; junction bases unmatched: 8. The CDR3 consists of 13 residues. The CDR3 DNA is TGCAGTGCCATGACAGGGTGGGGCAATGAGCAGTTCTTC. Translated: CSAMTGWGNEQFF.

The chain combines TRBV30 with TRBJ2-1; TRBD2 matches 7 bases. Germline values: CDR1 GTSNPN, CDR2 SVGIG (reference sequence). The CDR3 covers 13 residues. The junction had 2 bases not matched to a gene; V was cut back by 2 bases and J by 4 bases. CDR3 sequence reads: CAWSSSGYNEQFF. In DNA form, the CDR3 reads TGTGCCTGGAGTTCTAGCGGTTACAATGAGCAGTTCTTC.

This clonotype has more than one count but fewer than ten. The J gene is TRBJ2-3, the V gene TRBV12-3 or TRBV12-4; a possible D gene is TRBD1 (5 bases). The length of the CDR3 is 14 residues. Trimming removed 3 bases at V and 7 bases at J, with 14 bases between. The CDR3 reads CASSLGRRANTQYF. CDR3 in DNA: TGTGCCAGCAGTTTGGGGCGACGCGCGAATACGCAGTATTTT.

This clonotype was seen a few times. The chain couples TRBV6-2 or TRBV6-3 to TRBJ2-1; 9 bases are a match to TRBD2. V shed 0 bases and J 0 bases; nucleotides not matched to a gene: 6. The germline gives CDR1 MNHEY, CDR2 SVGEGT. CDR3 length: 18 residues. The CDR3 region has the DNA TGTGCCAGCAGTTACTCGACTAGCGGAACGAGCTCCTACAATGAGCAGTTCTTC. Its protein product is CASSYSTSGTSSYNEQFF.

This clonotype was observed at least ten times. The V gene is TRBV7-3, the J gene TRBJ2-3; 13 nucleotides match TRBD2. The J segment lost 1 base and the V segment lost 6 bases, leaving 4 bases of the junction unmatched. Germline V gives CDR1 SGHTA, CDR2 FQGTGA. The CDR3 runs 16 residues. CDR3 coding DNA: TGTGCCAGCAGTCAAGGACTAGCGGGGGGCACAGATACGCAGTATTTT. Its protein product is CASSQGLAGGTDTQYF.

The rearrangement links TRBV20-1 to TRBJ2-7; 12 positions agree with TRBD2. Trimming took 6 bases from V and 3 from J; bases not matched to a gene: 6. CDR1 and CDR2 (germline): DFQATT, SNEGSKA (reference sequence). CDR3 length: 14 residues. CDR3 coding DNA: TGCAGTGCCTCCGGACTAGCGGGGAGCTACGAGCAGTACTTC. It specifies CSASGLAGSYEQYF.

The V gene is TRBV28, the J gene TRBJ2-1; possibly TRBD1 for D (6 bases). Germline loops: CDR1 MDHEN, CDR2 SYDVKM. The ends were cut back, 7 bases at V and 3 bases at J, with 16 bases in the middle. This CDR3 has 15 residues. The CDR3: CASNLLGAVYNEQFF. The CDR3 bases are TGTGCCAGCAATTTGTTGGGGGCGGTCTACAATGAGCAGTTCTTC.

This clonotype has just a few counts. The V gene is TRBV12-3 or TRBV12-4, the J gene TRBJ2-3, with D hard to call. The CDR3 totals 13 residues. The V end lost 6 bases, the J end lost 0 bases, and 7 bases lay between the germline ends. The CDR3 region has the DNA TGTGCCAGCAGCCAACATAGCACAGATACGCAGTATTTT. This gives the protein CASSQHSTDTQYF.

The V gene is TRBV20-1, the J gene TRBJ2-3; 10 bases line up with TRBD2. CDR3 size: 15 residues. V was pared by 6 bases and J by 4 bases, with 10 bases of the junction left unmatched. Germline CDR1 reads DFQATT; CDR2 reads SNEGSKA (reference sequence). Here the CDR3 reads CSAKAGGRNPDTQYF. The CDR3, as DNA: TGCAGTGCCAAAGCGGGGGGGCGTAACCCAGATACGCAGTATTTT.

The chain combines TRBV29-1 with TRBJ2-4, with D possibly being TRBD1 (6 bases). The CDR3 consists of 14 residues. The germline V gene encodes CDR1 SQVTM and CDR2 ANQGSEA. The V end was cut by 1 base, the J end by 13 bases, with 20 bases between. For the CDR3, the DNA is TGCAGCGTTGAAGGGGGGCAGGCTTACAATGAGCAGTACTTC. This gives the protein CSVEGGQAYNEQYF.

A note on this clonotype: A junction end diverges from the germline sequence, so it may reflect a read error. The chain links TRBV7-6 to TRBJ2-7, with TRBD2 identical over 9 bases. The CDR3 runs to 17 residues. Germline-derived CDR1 and CDR2 are SGHVS and FNYEAQ. This CDR3 reads CASSLAPTSGPSYEQYF. Written as DNA, the CDR3 is TGTGCTAGCAGCTTAGCTCCGACTAGCGGACCCTCCTACGAGCAGTACTTC.

The chain's CDR3 is CASSRLTHEQFF. CDR3 nucleotides: TGTGCCAGCAGCCGTCTCACACATGAGCAGTTCTTC. The genes are TRBV7-9 and TRBJ2-1; D gene unclear. V dropped 5 bases and J dropped 8 bases, with 10 bases sitting between them. The CDR3 length is 12 residues. The germline gives CDR1 SEHNR, CDR2 FQNEAQ (reference sequence).

This chain joins TRBV6-5 and TRBJ1-4; maybe TRBD1 (5 bases). The CDR3 is made up of 15 amino acids. Germline V gives CDR1 MNHEY, CDR2 SVGAGI. Deletions cut 0 bases from V and 8 bases from J, with 13 bases between. CDR3 in amino acids: CASSYSGGEGEKLFF. For the CDR3, the DNA is TGTGCCAGCAGTTACTCAGGAGGGGAGGGCGAAAAACTGTTTTTT.

The sample holds many counts of this clonotype. The chain uses TRBV16 and TRBJ2-5; D remains unclear. The CDR3 loop spans 15 amino acids. From germline, CDR1 is KGHSY and CDR2 FQNENV. With 2 bases removed from V and 2 bases from J, the gap between germline ends came to 12 bases. The chain's CDR3 is CASSQGSGVQETQYF. DNA for the CDR3: TGTGCCAGCAGCCAAGGTTCCGGAGTTCAAGAGACCCAGTACTTC.

The V call is TRBV7-9, the J call TRBJ2-7, with TRBD1 matching 7 bases. V was pared by 5 bases and J by 2 bases, with 6 bases of the junction left unmatched. CDR1 SEHNR and CDR2 FQNEAQ come from the germline V gene (reference sequence). This CDR3 has 14 residues. CDR3 amino acids: CASSPNRGPYEQYF. The CDR3 region has the DNA TGTGCCAGCAGCCCGAACAGGGGCCCCTACGAGCAGTACTTC.

The chain joins TRBV4-3 to TRBJ1-6; a possible D gene is TRBD1 (6 bases). There are 17 residues in the CDR3. Per the germline V gene, CDR1 is LGHNA and CDR2 is YSLEER. The V end was cut by 0 bases, the J end by 9 bases, with 18 bases between. CDR3 nucleotide sequence: TGCGCCAGCAGCCAAGATAGTCGGGGGGGCCTAGGTTCACCCCTCCACTTT. Its protein is CASSQDSRGGLGSPLHF.

This clonotype was counted a few times. The chain is built from TRBV4-3 and TRBJ2-7; 12 nucleotides line up with TRBD2. V was pared by 1 base and J by 1 base, with 5 bases of the junction left unmatched. The length of the CDR3 is 17 residues. CDR1 is LGHNA, CDR2 YSLEER, per germline. The CDR3 loop is CASSQGELAGGSYEQYF. The DNA of the CDR3 is TGCGCCAGCAGCCAAGGTGAACTAGCGGGGGGTTCCTACGAGCAGTACTTC.

The CDR3 sequence is CAIRGRGNQPQHF. CDR3 sequence (DNA): TGTGCCATCAGGGGCAGGGGCAATCAGCCCCAGCATTTT. This sequence joins TRBV10-3 and TRBJ1-5, with D maybe TRBD1 (5 bases). The CDR3 extends over 13 amino acids. V gave up 6 bases and J gave up 2 bases, with 8 bases separating them. The V gene's germline CDR1 is ENHRY and CDR2 SYGVKD.

The chain recombines TRBV12-3 or TRBV12-4 with TRBJ2-4; 10 positions match TRBD1. The DNA matches TRBJ2-7 better at its end, which makes the J call doubtful. The CDR3 covers 13 residues. As DNA, the CDR3 is TGTGCCAGCAGACGGGACAGGGGTCACGAGCAGTACTTC. Its translation: CASRRDRGHEQYF.

CDR3 nucleotide sequence: TGTGCCAGCAGCTTAGGTAGCGGGGGCCTGTACGAGCAGTACTTC. Protein sequence: CASSLGSGGLYEQYF. The rearrangement uses TRBV7-2 and TRBJ2-7; 9 nucleotides match TRBD2. Trimming at V came to 1 base and at J to 4 bases, leaving 5 bases not matched to a gene. CDR1 is SGHTA and CDR2 is FQGNSA in the germline V gene. This CDR3 has 15 residues.

The table lists this clonotype with a count of one. The rearrangement joins TRBV20-1 to TRBJ1-5; 7 nucleotides line up with TRBD1. Germline lookup yields CDR1 DFQATT and CDR2 SNEGSKA (reference sequence). This CDR3 has 14 residues. With V trimmed by 1 base and J by 4 bases, 4 bases remained unmatched. CDR3 sequence reads: CSARVTGANQPQHF. CDR3 bases: TGCAGTGCTAGAGTTACAGGGGCGAATCAGCCCCAGCATTTT.

The chain carries TRBV4-3 and TRBJ2-7; tentative D call: TRBD2 (5 bases). The length of the CDR3 is 13 residues. CDR1 is LGHNA, CDR2 YSLEER, per germline. V lost 11 bases and J lost 6, with 20 bases in between. The CDR3 region has the DNA TGCGCCTCCGGTCAGCTCGCGGGCGGCGAGCAGTACTTC. Its protein product is CASGQLAGGEQYF.

V gene TRBV18 combines with J gene TRBJ1-5; D ambiguous. The germline CDR1 and CDR2 sequences are KGHSH and LQKENI. V lost 4 bases, J lost 7 bases, and 17 bases lay in between. The CDR3 sequence is 15 residues long. Here the CDR3 DNA reads TGTGCCAGCTCACTTTCCGAAGGAGGGTTACAGCCCCAGCATTTT. Protein product: CASSLSEGGLQPQHF.

The genes are TRBV6-2 or TRBV6-3 and TRBJ2-3; D might be TRBD1 (6 bases). This CDR3 region has 13 residues. V was clipped by 10 bases and J by 10 bases, with 21 bases between them. Germline V gene lookup returns CDR1 MNHEY and CDR2 SVGEGT. CDR3 sequence reads: CAIRQGGSDAQYF. The DNA for the CDR3 is TGTGCCATCAGACAAGGGGGTTCTGATGCGCAGTATTTT.